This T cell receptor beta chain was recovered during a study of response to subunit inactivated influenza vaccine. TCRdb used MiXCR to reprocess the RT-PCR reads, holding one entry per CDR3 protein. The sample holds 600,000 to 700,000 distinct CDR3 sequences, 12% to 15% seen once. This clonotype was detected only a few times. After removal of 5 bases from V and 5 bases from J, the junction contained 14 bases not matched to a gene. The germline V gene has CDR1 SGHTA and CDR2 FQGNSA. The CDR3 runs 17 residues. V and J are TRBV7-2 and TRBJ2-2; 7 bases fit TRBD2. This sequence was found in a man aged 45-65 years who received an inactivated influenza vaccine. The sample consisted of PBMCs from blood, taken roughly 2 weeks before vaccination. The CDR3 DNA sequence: TGTGCCAGCAGCCCGAAGCCGGGACTACTAAGGACCGGGGAGCTGTTTTTT. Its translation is CASSPKPGLLRTGELFF.